The rows below give T cell receptor beta chains drawn from one sample of a study of cytomegalovirus exposure and HLA in healthy donors. Here immunoSEQ multiplex PCR was the method, and the copy in TCRdb shows in-frame clones only, minus some. This sample has 150,000 to 200,000 clones, with about 96% found just once. Material for sequencing was PBMCs. These receptors originate from a woman younger than 35 in good health and CMV-seronegative. CDR3s include the opening cysteine and the closing phenylalanine or tryptophan. The D gene is left open where the match is weak. Clone size is stated in some rows and not others, as once, few, many or a class when expanded.

TRBD1,TRBV25-1,.,13,TRBJ2-7,CASSGQGAGKQYF,TGTGCCAGCAGTGGACAGGGGGCAGGGAAGCAGTACTTC
.,TRBV29-1,.,11,TRBJ1-1,CSVAVNTEAFF,TGCAGCGTTGCAGTAAACACTGAAGCTTTCTTT
TRBD1,TRBV28,.,13,TRBJ1-2,CASRKDRSYGYTF,TGTGCCAGCAGAAAGGACAGGAGCTATGGCTACACCTTC
.,TRBV2,.,13,TRBJ1-5,CASSEQIYQPQHF,TGTGCCAGCAGTGAACAGATCTATCAGCCCCAGCATTTT
.,TRBV30,.,14,TRBJ1-6,CAWRGMTNNSPLHF,TGTGCCTGGCGCGGAATGACCAATAATTCACCCCTCCACTTT
TRBD1,TRBV27,once,15,TRBJ1-3,CASRSQGVGGNTIYF,TGTGCCAGCCGATCCCAGGGGGTGGGCGGAAACACCATATATTTT
.,TRBV20-1,.,11,TRBJ2-2,CSVVINGELFF,TGCAGTGTTGTAATAAACGGGGAGCTGTTTTTT
TRBD1,TRBV6-6,.,14,TRBJ2-7,CASRQQGAGYEQYF,TGTGCCAGCAGACAACAGGGGGCGGGTTACGAGCAGTACTTC
.,TRBV6-1,.,14,TRBJ1-1,CASSEAVPSGEAFF,TGTGCCAGCAGTGAAGCGGTCCCTTCAGGGGAAGCTTTCTTT
TRBD1,TRBV5-1,few,14,TRBJ1-6,CASSLETGGSPLHF,TGCGCCAGCAGCTTGGAGACAGGGGGTTCACCCCTCCACTTT
TRBD1,TRBV7-8,.,16,TRBJ1-2,CASRPDRGLRGYGYTF,TGTGCCAGCAGACCCGACAGGGGCCTCAGAGGGTATGGCTACACCTTC
.,TRBV6-6,.,13,TRBJ1-2,CASNQGRNYGYTF,TGTGCCAGCAACCAGGGGCGGAACTATGGCTACACCTTC
.,TRBV11-2,once,13,TRBJ2-5,CASSKTRSETQYF,TGTGCCAGCAGCAAGACTAGGTCGGAGACCCAGTACTTC
TRBD1,TRBV5-8,once,16,TRBJ2-2,CASSVGQVSNTGELFF,TGTGCCAGCAGTGTAGGACAGGTTTCGAACACCGGGGAGCTGTTTTTT
.,TRBV9,.,13,TRBJ2-3,CASSRRRIDTQYF,TGTGCCAGCAGCAGGAGGCGGATAGATACGCAGTATTTT
.,TRBV14,.,16,TRBJ2-7,CASSQGPLGGRYEQYF,TGTGCCAGCAGCCAAGGGCCTTTGGGGGGAAGGTACGAGCAGTACTTC
TRBD1,TRBV5-1,once,14,TRBJ1-2,CASSLRDRGLGYTF,TGCGCCAGCAGCCTCCGGGACAGGGGGCTTGGCTACACCTTC
TRBD1,TRBV7-2,.,14,TRBJ2-5,CASSRAGQGETQYF,TGTGCCAGCAGCCGTGCGGGACAGGGAGAGACCCAGTACTTC
TRBD2,TRBV5-5,.,16,TRBJ2-7,CASSLGLAGPAYEQYF,TGTGCCAGCAGCTTGGGGCTAGCGGGGCCAGCCTACGAGCAGTACTTC
TRBD2,TRBV27,.,15,TRBJ2-5,CASRSFGEGRETQYF,TGTGCCAGCAGATCTTTCGGGGAGGGGAGAGAGACCCAGTACTTC
TRBD1,TRBV27,few,14,TRBJ1-2,CASSSPGGRDGYTF,TGTGCCAGCAGTTCACCAGGGGGAAGGGATGGCTACACCTTC
.,TRBV12-5,.,16,TRBJ2-7,CASGLVGATGHYEQYF,TGTGCTAGTGGTTTGGTAGGAGCCACAGGGCACTACGAGCAGTACTTC
.,TRBV6-1,.,16,TRBJ2-2,CASSERRPANTGELFF,TGTGCCAGCAGTGAGAGGCGCCCTGCGAACACCGGGGAGCTGTTTTTT
TRBD1,TRBV7-9,once,14,TRBJ2-5,CASSWGQSQETQYF,TGTGCCAGCAGCTGGGGACAGAGCCAAGAGACCCAGTACTTC
TRBD2,TRBV6-1,.,15,TRBJ2-1,CASRLAGGHYNEQFF,TGTGCCAGCAGATTAGCGGGGGGGCACTACAATGAGCAGTTCTTC
TRBD1,TRBV2,.,17,TRBJ2-6,CASRLGTAPSGANVLTF,TGTGCCAGCAGACTTGGGACAGCTCCCTCTGGGGCCAACGTCCTGACTTTC
TRBD2,TRBV7-9,.,12,TRBJ2-1,CASSLSGGVPFF,TGTGCCAGCAGCTTAAGCGGGGGGGTCCCGTTCTTC
TRBD2,TRBV27,.,16,TRBJ2-2,CASSLSYGGYTGELFF,TGTGCCAGCAGTTTATCGTACGGGGGGTACACCGGGGAGCTGTTTTTT
TRBD1,TRBV18,.,16,TRBJ2-3,CASSLTGGGRTDTQYF,TGTGCCAGCTCACTTACAGGGGGTGGTCGCACAGATACGCAGTATTTT
.,TRBV7-2,once,14,TRBJ2-2,CASSAGVHTGELFF,TGTGCCAGTTCGGCAGGGGTCCACACCGGGGAGCTGTTTTTT
TRBD2,TRBV7-7,.,18,TRBJ2-5,CASSLRSSGWTSKETQYF,TGTGCTAGCAGCTTACGGTCTTCTGGATGGACTAGCAAGGAGACCCAGTACTTC
TRBD1,TRBV5-6,.,13,TRBJ1-2,CASSLGTGKSYTF,TGTGCCAGCAGCTTAGGGACAGGGAAAAGCTACACCTTC
.,TRBV5-4,.,16,TRBJ1-6,CASSFLRGILDSPLHF,TGTGCCAGCAGCTTTCTCCGGGGTATACTGGATTCACCCCTCCACTTT
TRBD2,TRBV5-1,.,15,TRBJ2-3,CASSPRSGATDTQYF,TGCGCCAGCAGCCCCCGGAGCGGGGCTACAGATACGCAGTATTTT
TRBD2,TRBV7-2,.,13,TRBJ2-5,CASSLAGGETQYF,TGTGCCAGCAGCTTAGCGGGGGGGGAGACCCAGTACTTC
.,TRBV30,.,16,TRBJ2-3,CAWSSEGLGRTDTQYF,TGTGCCTGGAGTTCCGAGGGACTGGGACGCACAGATACGCAGTATTTT
TRBD1,TRBV6-6,.,15,TRBJ1-1,CASSLTGTGNTEAFF,TGTGCCAGCAGCCTTACCGGGACAGGGAACACTGAAGCTTTCTTT